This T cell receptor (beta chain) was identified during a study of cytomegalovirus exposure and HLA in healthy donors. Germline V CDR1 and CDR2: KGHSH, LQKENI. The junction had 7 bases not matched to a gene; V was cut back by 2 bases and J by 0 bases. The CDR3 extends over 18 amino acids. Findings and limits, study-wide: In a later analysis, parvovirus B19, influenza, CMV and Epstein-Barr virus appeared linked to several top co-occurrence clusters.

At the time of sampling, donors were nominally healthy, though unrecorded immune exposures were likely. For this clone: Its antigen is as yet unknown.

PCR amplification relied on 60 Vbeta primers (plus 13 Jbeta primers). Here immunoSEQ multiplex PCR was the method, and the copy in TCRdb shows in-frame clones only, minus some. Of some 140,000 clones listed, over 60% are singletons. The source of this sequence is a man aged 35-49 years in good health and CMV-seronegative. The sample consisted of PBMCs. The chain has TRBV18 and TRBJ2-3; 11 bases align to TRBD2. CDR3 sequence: CASSPAQLAGASTDTQYF. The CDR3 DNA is TGTGCCAGCTCACCAGCGCAACTAGCGGGGGCCAGCACAGATACGCAGTATTTT.